The 3 T cell receptor beta chains listed next were all sequenced from one sample in a study of shared clonotypes between healthy human individuals (dated by TCRdb to 2019 to 2021). Receptors were amplified or captured by the immunoSEQ multiplex PCR assay. Sourced from immuneACCESS, this table was stored by TCRdb with only in-frame sequences that have V and J called. A share of the clones is absent; for the studies checked, an unresolved V gene accounts for under half, and the remainder has no known explanation. Present in this sample are about 640,000 clones, about 78% of which were seen just once. The leading ten clones occupy about 2% of the sample. The material sequenced was memory CD4+ T cells sorted from blood. Reading the label with the study, this specimen's cell subset or site is: CD45RA-negative fraction. All receptors derive from a woman in her twenties or thirties in good health.

The gene calls are TRBV21-1 and TRBJ1-3. TRBV21-1 corresponds to a pseudogene. The CDR3 is made up of 18 amino acids. CDR3 sequence: CASSSRPSRDLSGNTIYF. The CDR3 DNA reads TGTGCCAGCAGCTCAAGACCCTCCCGGGACCTCTCTGGAAACACCATATATTTT.

This clone was seen a single time. In DNA form, the CDR3 reads TGTGCCAGCAGTTATTATAACTCCTCACCCCTCCACTTT. This codes for CASSYYNSSPLHF. The V and J genes are TRBV28 and TRBJ1-6; no clear D. CDR3 size: 13 residues. V was shortened by 4 bases and J by 10 bases, with 11 bases between the two germline ends. CDR1 is MDHEN and CDR2 is SYDVKM in the germline V gene.

The J gene is TRBJ2-7, the V gene TRBV15, with D maybe TRBD1 (5 bases). Trimming cost V 6 bases and J 3 bases, with 15 bases left between them. The germline gives CDR1 LNHNV, CDR2 YYDKDF (reference sequence). This CDR3 contains 14 residues. CDR3 DNA sequence: TGTGCCACCAGGCCGGACACCCGCTTCTACGAGCAGTACTTC. It encodes CATRPDTRFYEQYF.